Below, 13 T cell receptor beta chains from the same sample are listed, as sequenced in a study of blood T cell repertoires in COVID-19. Assay used: immunoSEQ multiplex PCR; TCRdb lists only in-frame clones, some missing. The table shows about 140,000 clones, with almost 90% occurring only once. The source material was peripheral blood. These receptor sequences come from a woman aged 60 to 75 with acute or convalescent COVID-19.

J is TRBJ2-5 and V is TRBV6-5; maybe TRBD2 (5 bases). Between the trimmed V and J ends, which lost 11 bases and 0 bases, there was a span of 16 bases. The CDR3 spans 14 residues. Germline loops: CDR1 MNHEY, CDR2 SVGAGI. CDR3 amino acids: CAASRRSNQETQYF. Here the CDR3 DNA reads TGTGCCGCCTCCCGGAGGAGTAACCAAGAGACCCAGTACTTC.

This sequence joins TRBV9 and TRBJ2-3, with D tentatively TRBD1 (5 bases). V lost 6 bases to trimming and J lost 1 base, with 15 bases between them. Germline CDR1 is SGDLS and CDR2 is YYNGEE. This CDR3 spans 15 amino acids. The CDR3 DNA sequence: TGTGCCAGCACCGCCCCCGGACATCGCACAGATACGCAGTATTTT. Encoded protein: CASTAPGHRTDTQYF.

The chain couples TRBV7-2 to TRBJ2-2, with 12 bases that match TRBD2. Per the germline V gene, CDR1 is SGHTA and CDR2 is FQGNSA. Losses at the gene ends were 5 bases for V and 1 base for J; bases not matched to a gene: 8. This CDR3 region has 18 residues. CDR3 sequence (DNA): TGTGCCAGCAGCCTCCGGGCTAGCGGGGGGGTGAACACCGGGGAGCTGTTTTTT. Its protein product is CASSLRASGGVNTGELFF.

This clone was observed a single time. The chain carries TRBV19 and TRBJ2-1, with 8 bases fitting TRBD1. The CDR3 spans 16 residues. V gave up 5 bases and J gave up 7 bases; unmatched junction bases: 13. Germline CDR1 LNHDA, CDR2 SQIVND (reference sequence). The DNA for the CDR3 is TGTGCCAGTAGTCTTCCCGCGACAGGGGTGCGGAATGAGCAGTTCTTC. This encodes CASSLPATGVRNEQFF.

The CDR3 reads CASSHLLQGGNQPQHF. Written as DNA, the CDR3 is TGTGCCAGCAGCCACCTATTACAGGGGGGAAATCAGCCCCAGCATTTT. The chain couples TRBV4-2 to TRBJ1-5; 8 positions match TRBD1. CDR3 length: 16 amino acids. Germline CDR1 is LGHNA and CDR2 is YNFKEQ. V lost 3 bases to trimming and J lost 4 bases; unmatched junction nucleotides: 8.

V and J are TRBV6-1 and TRBJ2-5; a weak D match, TRBD2 (5 bases). Germline loops: CDR1 MNHNS, CDR2 SASEGT. The CDR3 extends over 14 amino acids. The ends were cut back, 2 bases at V and 4 bases at J, with 11 bases in the middle. The CDR3 nucleotides are TGTGCCAGCAGTGAATTTCGGGGTGGAGAGACCCAGTACTTC. This sequence encodes CASSEFRGGETQYF.

The chain combines TRBV7-9 with TRBJ1-4; tentatively, D is TRBD1 (6 bases). Germline assignment: CDR1 SEHNR and CDR2 FQNEAQ (reference sequence). Trimming removed 5 bases at V and 7 bases at J, with 8 bases between. The CDR3 totals 12 residues. The CDR3 loop is CASSRDIEKLFF. As DNA, the CDR3 is TGTGCCAGCAGCCGGGACATTGAAAAACTGTTTTTT.

The chain is built from TRBV11-2 and TRBJ1-2; possibly TRBD1 for D (5 bases). V was shortened by 3 bases and J by 6 bases, with 20 bases between the two germline ends. This CDR3 is 16 amino acids long. Germline assignment: CDR1 SGHAT and CDR2 FQNNGV. CDR3 residues: CASSFLQAGRKNGYTF. In nucleotides, the CDR3 is TGTGCCAGCAGCTTTCTTCAGGCAGGGAGGAAGAATGGCTACACCTTC.

This chain uses TRBV3-1 (or the pseudogene TRBV3-2) with TRBJ2-7; D call uncertain. CDR3 length equals 12 residues. V was cut by 1 base and J by 9 bases, with 10 bases left in between. The germline V gene encodes CDR1 LGHDT and CDR2 YNNKEL (reference sequence). The CDR3 spells CASSQGNRRQYF. The CDR3 DNA reads as TGTGCCAGCAGCCAAGGGAATCGGAGGCAGTACTTC.

This chain links TRBV28 with TRBJ1-2; TRBD1 matches at 8 bases. Per germline, CDR1 MDHEN and CDR2 SYDVKM. The CDR3 sequence is 12 residues long. The junction had 4 bases not matched to a gene; V was cut back by 6 bases and J by 7 bases. The CDR3 region is CASRTGEAGYTF. Written as DNA, the CDR3 is TGTGCCAGCAGGACAGGGGAAGCTGGCTACACCTTC.

The V and J genes are TRBV4-2 and TRBJ2-3; tentatively, D is TRBD1 (6 bases). Trimming left V 1 base short and J 7 bases short, with 9 bases between. This CDR3 region has 13 residues. Germline CDR1 reads LGHNA; CDR2 reads YNFKEQ. The CDR3 reads CASSQGDINTQYF. DNA of the CDR3: TGTGCCAGCAGCCAAGGGGACATTAATACGCAGTATTTT.

The CDR3 DNA reads as TGTGCCAGCCGACTAGCGGGGTACCAAGAGACCCAGTACTTC. Translation: CASRLAGYQETQYF. The genes are TRBV2 and TRBJ2-5, with 11 bases lining up with TRBD2. This CDR3 has 14 amino acids. Germline V gives CDR1 SNHLY, CDR2 FYNNEI. V gave up 8 bases and J gave up 0 bases; unmatched junction bases: 2.

The CDR3 reads CASSQGGYDQPQHF. The DNA of the CDR3 is TGTGCCAGCAGCCAGGGTGGGTATGATCAGCCCCAGCATTTT. The V and J genes are TRBV7-2 and TRBJ1-5; possibly TRBD1 for D (5 bases). Between the trimmed V and J ends, which lost 5 bases and 5 bases, there was a span of 13 bases. Germline CDR1 SGHTA, CDR2 FQGNSA. The CDR3 totals 14 residues.